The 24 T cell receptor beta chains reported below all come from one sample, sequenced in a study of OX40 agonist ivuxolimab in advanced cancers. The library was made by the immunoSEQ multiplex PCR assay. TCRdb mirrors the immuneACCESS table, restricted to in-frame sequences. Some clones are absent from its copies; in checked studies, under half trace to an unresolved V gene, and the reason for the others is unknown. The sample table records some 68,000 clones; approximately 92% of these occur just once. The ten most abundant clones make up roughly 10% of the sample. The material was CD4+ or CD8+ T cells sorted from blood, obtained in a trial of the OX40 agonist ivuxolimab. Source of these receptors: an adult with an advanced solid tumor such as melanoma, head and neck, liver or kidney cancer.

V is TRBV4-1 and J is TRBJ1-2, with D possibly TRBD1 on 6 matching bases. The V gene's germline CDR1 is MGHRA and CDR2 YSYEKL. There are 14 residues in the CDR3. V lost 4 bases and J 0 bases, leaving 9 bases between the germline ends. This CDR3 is CASSLWTANYGYTF. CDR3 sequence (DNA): TGCGCCAGCAGCCTCTGGACAGCTAACTATGGCTACACCTTC.

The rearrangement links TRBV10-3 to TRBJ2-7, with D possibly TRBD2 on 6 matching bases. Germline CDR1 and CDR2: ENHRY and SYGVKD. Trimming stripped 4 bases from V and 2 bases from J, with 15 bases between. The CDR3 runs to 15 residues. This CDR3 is CAISVGARGTYEQYF. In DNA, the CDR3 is TGTGCCATCAGTGTAGGGGCACGGGGGACCTACGAGCAGTACTTC.

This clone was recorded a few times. The CDR3 protein is CASSLASYGDGYTF. The CDR3 DNA sequence: TGTGCCAGCAGCTTGGCCTCTTATGGGGATGGCTACACCTTC. The chain combines TRBV5-6 with TRBJ1-2; D not resolved. V lost 0 bases to trimming and J lost 6 bases, with 12 bases between them. The CDR3 covers 14 residues. Germline loops: CDR1 SGHDT, CDR2 YYEEEE.

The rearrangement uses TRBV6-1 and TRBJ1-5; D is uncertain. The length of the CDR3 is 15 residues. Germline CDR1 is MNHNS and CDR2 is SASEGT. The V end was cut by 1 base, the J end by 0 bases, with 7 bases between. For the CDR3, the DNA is TGTGCCAGCAGTGAAGTTGTGGATAGCAATCAGCCCCAGCATTTT. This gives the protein CASSEVVDSNQPQHF.

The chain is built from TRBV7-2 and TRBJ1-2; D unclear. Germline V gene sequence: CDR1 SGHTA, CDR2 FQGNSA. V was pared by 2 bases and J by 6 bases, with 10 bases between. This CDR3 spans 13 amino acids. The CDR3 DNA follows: TGTGCCAGCAGCTTATATAAAAGCCATGGCTACACCTTC. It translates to CASSLYKSHGYTF.

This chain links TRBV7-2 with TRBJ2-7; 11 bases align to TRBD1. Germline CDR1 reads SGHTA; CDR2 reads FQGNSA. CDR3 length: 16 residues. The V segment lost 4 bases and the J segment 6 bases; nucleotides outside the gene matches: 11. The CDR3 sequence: CASSSRLGQGGSEQYF. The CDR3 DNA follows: TGTGCCAGCAGCTCCCGTCTGGGACAGGGGGGTTCCGAGCAGTACTTC.

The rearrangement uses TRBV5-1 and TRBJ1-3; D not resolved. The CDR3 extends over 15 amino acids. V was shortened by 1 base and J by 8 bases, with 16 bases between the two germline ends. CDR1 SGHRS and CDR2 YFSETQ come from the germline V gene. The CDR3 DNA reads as TGCGCCAGCAGCTTGAACTCCGGAGGGTTGGACACCATATATTTT. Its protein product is CASSLNSGGLDTIYF.

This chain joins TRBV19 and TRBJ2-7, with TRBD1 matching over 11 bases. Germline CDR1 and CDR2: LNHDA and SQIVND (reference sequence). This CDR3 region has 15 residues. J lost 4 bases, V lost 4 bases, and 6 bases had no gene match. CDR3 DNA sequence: TGTGCCAGTAGTAACCAGGGACAGGGGGGATACGAGCAGTACTTC. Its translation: CASSNQGQGGYEQYF.

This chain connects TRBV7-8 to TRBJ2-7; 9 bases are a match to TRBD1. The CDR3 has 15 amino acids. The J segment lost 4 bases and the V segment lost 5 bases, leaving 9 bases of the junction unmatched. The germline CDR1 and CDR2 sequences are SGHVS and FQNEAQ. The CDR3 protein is CASSTPGTGRYEQYF. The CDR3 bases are TGTGCCAGCAGCACTCCCGGGACAGGGAGGTACGAGCAGTACTTC.

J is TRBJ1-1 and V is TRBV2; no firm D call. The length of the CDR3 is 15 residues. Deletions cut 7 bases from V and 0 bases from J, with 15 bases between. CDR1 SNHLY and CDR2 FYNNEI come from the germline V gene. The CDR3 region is CASTLLQTMNTEAFF. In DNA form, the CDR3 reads TGTGCCAGCACCCTGCTGCAGACCATGAACACTGAAGCTTTCTTT.

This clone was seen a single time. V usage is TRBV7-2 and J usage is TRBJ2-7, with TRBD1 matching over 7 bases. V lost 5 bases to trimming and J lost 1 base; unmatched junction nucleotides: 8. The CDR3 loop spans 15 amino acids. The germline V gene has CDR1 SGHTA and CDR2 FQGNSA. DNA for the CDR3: TGTGCCAGCAGCAGGACAGGCCACAGTTCCTACGAGCAGTACTTC. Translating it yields CASSRTGHSSYEQYF.

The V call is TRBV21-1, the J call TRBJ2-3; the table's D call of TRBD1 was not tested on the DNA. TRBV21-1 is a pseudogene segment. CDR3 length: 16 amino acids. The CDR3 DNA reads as TGTGCCAGCAGCACTACAGGGGGTTTATTGGCAGATACGCAGTATTTT. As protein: CASSTTGGLLADTQYF.

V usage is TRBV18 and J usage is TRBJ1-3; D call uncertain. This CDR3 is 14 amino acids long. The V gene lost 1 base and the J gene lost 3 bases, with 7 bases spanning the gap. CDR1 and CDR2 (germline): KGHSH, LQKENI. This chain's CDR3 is CASSPQRGGNTIYF. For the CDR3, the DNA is TGTGCCAGCTCACCACAGAGAGGTGGAAACACCATATATTTT.

The CDR3 loop is CASSPLALTGELFF. DNA for the CDR3: TGTGCCAGCAGTCCCCTAGCCCTCACCGGGGAGCTGTTTTTT. The J gene is TRBJ2-2, the V gene TRBV6-6, with a weak D call TRBD2 (5 bases). The CDR3 sequence is 14 residues long. Per germline, CDR1 MNHNY and CDR2 SVGAGI (reference sequence). The V end lost 5 bases, the J end lost 4 bases, and 11 bases lay between the germline ends.

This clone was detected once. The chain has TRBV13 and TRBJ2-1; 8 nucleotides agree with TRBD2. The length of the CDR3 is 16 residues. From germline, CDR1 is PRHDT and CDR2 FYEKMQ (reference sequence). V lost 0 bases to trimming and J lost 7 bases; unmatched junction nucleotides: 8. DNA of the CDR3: TGTGCCAGCAGCTTAGGCCCCAGCGGGGGCGGGAATGAGCAGTTCTTC. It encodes CASSLGPSGGGNEQFF.

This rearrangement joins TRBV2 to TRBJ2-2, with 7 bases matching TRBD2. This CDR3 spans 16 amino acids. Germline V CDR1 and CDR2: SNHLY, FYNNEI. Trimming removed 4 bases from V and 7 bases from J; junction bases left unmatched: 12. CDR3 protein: CASSVGGGGSVGELFF. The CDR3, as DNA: TGTGCCAGCAGTGTGGGCGGGGGTGGCTCCGTCGGGGAGCTGTTTTTT.

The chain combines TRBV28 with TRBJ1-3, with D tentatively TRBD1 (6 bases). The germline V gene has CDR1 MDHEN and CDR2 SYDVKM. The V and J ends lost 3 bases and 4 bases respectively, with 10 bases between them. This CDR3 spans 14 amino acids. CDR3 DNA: TGTGCCAGCAGTTTCTCAGGGGCGGGAAACACCATATATTTT. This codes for CASSFSGAGNTIYF. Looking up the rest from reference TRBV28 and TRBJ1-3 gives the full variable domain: DVKVTQSSRYLVKRTGEKVFLECVQDMDHENMFWYRQDPGLGLRLIYFSYDVKMKEKGDIPEGYSVSREKKERFSLILESASTNQTSMYLCASSFSGAGNTIYFGEGSWLTVV.

In DNA, the CDR3 is TGCGCCAGCAGCCAAGATTTTTTTGGGACAGGGAAGTACTTC. Residues: CASSQDFFGTGKYF. V and J are TRBV4-1 and TRBJ2-7; 9 nucleotides line up with TRBD1. V dropped 0 bases and J dropped 11; count of bases not matched to a gene: 8. CDR3 length: 14 residues. The germline V gene has CDR1 MGHRA and CDR2 YSYEKL.

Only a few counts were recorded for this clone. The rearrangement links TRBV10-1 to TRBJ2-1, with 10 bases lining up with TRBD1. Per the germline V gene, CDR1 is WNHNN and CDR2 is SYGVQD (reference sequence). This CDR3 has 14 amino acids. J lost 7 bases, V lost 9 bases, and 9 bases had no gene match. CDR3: CAREGTGVRNEQFF. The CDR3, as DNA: TGCGCCAGGGAAGGGACAGGGGTTAGGAATGAGCAGTTCTTC.

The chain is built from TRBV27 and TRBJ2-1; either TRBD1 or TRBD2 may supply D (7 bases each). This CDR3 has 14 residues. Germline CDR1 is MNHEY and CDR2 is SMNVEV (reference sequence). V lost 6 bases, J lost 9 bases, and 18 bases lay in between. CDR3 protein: CASSPQGGGGEQFF. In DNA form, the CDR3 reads TGTGCCAGCAGCCCCCAGGGGGGAGGGGGTGAGCAGTTCTTC.

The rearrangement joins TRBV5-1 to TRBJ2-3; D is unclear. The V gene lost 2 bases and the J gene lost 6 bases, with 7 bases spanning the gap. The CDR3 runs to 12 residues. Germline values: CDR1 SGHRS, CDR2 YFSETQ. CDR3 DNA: TGCGCCAGCAGCTTCCAGGATGATACGCAGTATTTT. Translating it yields CASSFQDDTQYF.

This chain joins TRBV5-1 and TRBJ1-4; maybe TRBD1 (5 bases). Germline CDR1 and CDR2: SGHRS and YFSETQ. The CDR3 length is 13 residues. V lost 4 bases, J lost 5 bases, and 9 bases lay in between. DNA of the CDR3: TGCGCCAGCAGCCCAGGGAGCAATGAAAAACTGTTTTTT. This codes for CASSPGSNEKLFF.

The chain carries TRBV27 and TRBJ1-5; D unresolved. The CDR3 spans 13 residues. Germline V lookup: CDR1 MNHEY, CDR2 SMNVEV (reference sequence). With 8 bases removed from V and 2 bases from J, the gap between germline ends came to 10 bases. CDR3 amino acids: CASGRLRNQPQHF. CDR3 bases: TGTGCCAGCGGTCGACTGCGCAATCAGCCCCAGCATTTT.

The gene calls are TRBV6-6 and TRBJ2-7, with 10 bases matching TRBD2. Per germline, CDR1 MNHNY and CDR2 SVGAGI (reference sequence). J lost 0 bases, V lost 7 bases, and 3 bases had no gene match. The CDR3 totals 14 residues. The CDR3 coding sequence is TGTGCCAGCAAAACTAGCGGGGACTCCTACGAGCAGTACTTC. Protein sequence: CASKTSGDSYEQYF.